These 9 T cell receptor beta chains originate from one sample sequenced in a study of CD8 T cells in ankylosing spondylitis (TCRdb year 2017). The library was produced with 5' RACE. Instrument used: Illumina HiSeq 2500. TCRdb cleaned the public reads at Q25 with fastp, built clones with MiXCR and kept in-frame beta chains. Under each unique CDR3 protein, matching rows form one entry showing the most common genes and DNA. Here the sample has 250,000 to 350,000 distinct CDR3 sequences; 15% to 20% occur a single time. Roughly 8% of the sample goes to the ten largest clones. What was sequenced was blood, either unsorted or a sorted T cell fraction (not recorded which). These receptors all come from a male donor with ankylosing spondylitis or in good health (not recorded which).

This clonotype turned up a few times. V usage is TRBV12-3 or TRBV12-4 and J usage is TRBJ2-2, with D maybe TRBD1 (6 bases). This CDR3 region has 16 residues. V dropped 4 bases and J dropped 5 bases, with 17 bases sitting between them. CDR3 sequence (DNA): TGTGCCAGCAGTTCTTACAGGGCTGGACCGACCGGGGAGCTGTTTTTT. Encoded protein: CASSSYRAGPTGELFF.

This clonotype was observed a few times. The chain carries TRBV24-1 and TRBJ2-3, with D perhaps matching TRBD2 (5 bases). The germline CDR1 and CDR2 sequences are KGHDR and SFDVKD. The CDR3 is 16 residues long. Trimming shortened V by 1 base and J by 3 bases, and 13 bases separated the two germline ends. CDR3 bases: TGTGCCACCAGTGATTTTGGGCCCCCGGGGACAGATACGCAGTATTTT. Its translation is CATSDFGPPGTDTQYF.

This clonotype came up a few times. The CDR3 loop reads CASSSLVVRTAGTGELFF. CDR3 sequence (DNA): TGTGCCAGCAGCTCCCTAGTCGTTCGTACTGCGGGCACCGGGGAGCTGTTTTTT. The chain is built from TRBV11-1 and TRBJ2-2, with D possibly matching TRBD2 (5 bases). Germline V gene data show CDR1 as SGHAT and CDR2 as FQDESV (reference sequence). V was shortened by 4 bases and J by 4 bases, with 22 bases between the two germline ends. CDR3 length: 18 residues.

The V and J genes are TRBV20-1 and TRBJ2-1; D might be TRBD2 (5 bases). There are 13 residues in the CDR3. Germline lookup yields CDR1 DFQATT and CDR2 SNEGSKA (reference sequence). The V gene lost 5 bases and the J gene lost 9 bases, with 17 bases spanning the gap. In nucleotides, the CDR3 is TGCAGTGCTTGGCCAGTCCGGGGTACTGAGCAGTTCTTC. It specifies CSAWPVRGTEQFF.

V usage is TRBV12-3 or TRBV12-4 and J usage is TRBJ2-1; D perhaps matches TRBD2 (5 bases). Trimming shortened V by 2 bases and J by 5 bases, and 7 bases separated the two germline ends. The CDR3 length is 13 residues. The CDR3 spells CASSLSSDNEQFF. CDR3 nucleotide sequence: TGTGCCAGCAGTTTAAGTAGCGACAATGAGCAGTTCTTC.

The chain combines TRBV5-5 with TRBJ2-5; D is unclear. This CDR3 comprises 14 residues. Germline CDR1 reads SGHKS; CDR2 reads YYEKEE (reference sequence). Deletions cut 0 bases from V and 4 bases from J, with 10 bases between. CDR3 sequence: CASSLGVFGETQYF. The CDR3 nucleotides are TGTGCCAGCAGCTTGGGGGTATTCGGAGAGACCCAGTACTTC.

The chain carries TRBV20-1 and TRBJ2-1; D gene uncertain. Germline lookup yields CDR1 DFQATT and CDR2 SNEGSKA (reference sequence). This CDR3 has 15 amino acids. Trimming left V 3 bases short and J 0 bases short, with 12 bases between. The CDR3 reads CSASSGGSSYNEQFF. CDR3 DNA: TGCAGTGCTAGTTCTGGCGGAAGCTCCTACAATGAGCAGTTCTTC.

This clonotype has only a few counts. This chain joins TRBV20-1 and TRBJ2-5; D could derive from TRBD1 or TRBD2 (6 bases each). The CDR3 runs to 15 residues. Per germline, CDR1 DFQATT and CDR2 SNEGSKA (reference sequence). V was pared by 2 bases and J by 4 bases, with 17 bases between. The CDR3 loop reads CSARLSGALRETQYF. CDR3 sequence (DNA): TGCAGTGCTAGACTATCGGGGGCCTTACGAGAGACCCAGTACTTC.

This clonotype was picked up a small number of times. The CDR3 loop is CASRTDTGGTEAFF. The CDR3 DNA sequence: TGTGCCAGCAGAACGGACACTGGGGGCACTGAAGCTTTCTTT. The rearrangement links TRBV2 to TRBJ1-1; tentative D call: TRBD1 (5 bases). The CDR3 is made up of 14 amino acids. CDR1 is SNHLY, CDR2 FYNNEI, per germline. V was trimmed by 6 bases and J by 4 bases, leaving 15 bases between them.